Listed below are T cell receptor beta chains from one sample, sequenced in a study of shared clonotypes between healthy human individuals. TCRdb keeps only in-frame clones here, not all; method: immunoSEQ multiplex PCR. This sample yields 150,000 to 200,000 clones, of which approximately 92% are seen a single time; 0.067% belongs to the top ten. The sample taken for sequencing was naive CD4+ T cells sorted from blood. These TCRs come from a woman in her thirties in good health. The CDR3 runs from the conserved cysteine through the conserved F or W. Each record gives: V gene, D gene, clone size, J gene, CDR3 protein, CDR3 DNA. The D gene is left open where the match is weak. Clone size is given for some rows only: seen once, a few or many times, or a class if the clone is expanded.

v_gene: TRBV2
d_gene: .
abundance: .
j_gene: TRBJ2-3
CDR3aa: CASLEGLSTDTQYF
CDR3nt: TGTGCCAGCCTGGAGGGACTGAGCACAGATACGCAGTATTTT

v_gene: TRBV27
d_gene: .
abundance: .
j_gene: TRBJ2-7
CDR3aa: CASSHQYGPVSYEQYF
CDR3nt: TGTGCCAGCAGCCACCAATACGGGCCTGTCTCCTACGAGCAGTACTTC

v_gene: TRBV5-1
d_gene: TRBD1
abundance: .
j_gene: TRBJ2-5
CDR3aa: CASSLAPGQGGEQYF
CDR3nt: TGCGCCAGCAGCTTGGCCCCGGGACAGGGGGGAGAGCAGTACTTC

v_gene: TRBV27
d_gene: .
abundance: .
j_gene: TRBJ2-2
CDR3aa: CASSPSSAGELFF
CDR3nt: TGTGCCAGCAGTCCATCAAGCGCCGGGGAGCTGTTTTTT

v_gene: TRBV18
d_gene: TRBD1
abundance: .
j_gene: TRBJ1-2
CDR3aa: CASSPYPGQGTFNYGYTF
CDR3nt: TGTGCCAGCTCACCGTATCCCGGACAGGGTACGTTTAACTATGGCTACACCTTC

v_gene: TRBV11-2
d_gene: .
abundance: once
j_gene: TRBJ2-6
CDR3aa: CASSLESYSGANVLTF
CDR3nt: TGTGCCAGCAGCTTAGAATCCTACTCTGGGGCCAACGTCCTGACTTTC

v_gene: TRBV6-1
d_gene: .
abundance: .
j_gene: TRBJ2-2
CDR3aa: CASKAGNTGELFF
CDR3nt: TGTGCCAGCAAGGCGGGGAACACCGGGGAGCTGTTTTTT

v_gene: TRBV5-5
d_gene: .
abundance: .
j_gene: TRBJ2-7
CDR3aa: CASSLVPGDYEQYF
CDR3nt: TGTGCCAGCAGCTTGGTGCCAGGGGACTACGAGCAGTACTTC

v_gene: TRBV28
d_gene: .
abundance: .
j_gene: TRBJ1-6
CDR3aa: CASSLWVGSPLHF
CDR3nt: TGTGCCAGCAGTTTGTGGGTTGGTTCACCCCTCCACTTT

v_gene: TRBV5-1
d_gene: TRBD2
abundance: .
j_gene: TRBJ2-7
CDR3aa: CASSLERGYYEQYF
CDR3nt: TGCGCCAGCAGCTTGGAGCGGGGTTACTACGAGCAGTACTTC

v_gene: TRBV7-9
d_gene: TRBD1
abundance: .
j_gene: TRBJ1-2
CDR3aa: CASSSDFTGVYGYTF
CDR3nt: TGTGCCAGCAGCTCGGATTTCACAGGGGTCTATGGCTACACCTTC

v_gene: TRBV28
d_gene: TRBD1
abundance: .
j_gene: TRBJ1-4
CDR3aa: CASRPSGTESEKLFF
CDR3nt: TGTGCCAGCAGGCCCTCCGGGACAGAGAGTGAAAAACTGTTTTTT

v_gene: TRBV7-2
d_gene: .
abundance: .
j_gene: TRBJ1-2
CDR3aa: CASSLGHQYGYTF
CDR3nt: TGTGCCAGCAGCTTAGGGCATCAGTATGGCTACACCTTC

v_gene: TRBV28
d_gene: .
abundance: .
j_gene: TRBJ2-7
CDR3aa: CASSSWRNEQYF
CDR3nt: TGTGCCAGCAGTTCCTGGCGGAACGAGCAGTACTTC

v_gene: TRBV19
d_gene: TRBD2
abundance: .
j_gene: TRBJ2-5
CDR3aa: CASSTLAGAAETQYF
CDR3nt: TGTGCCAGTAGTACTCTAGCGGGAGCAGCAGAGACCCAGTACTTC

v_gene: TRBV19
d_gene: TRBD2
abundance: .
j_gene: TRBJ2-1
CDR3aa: CASSGTSGINNEQFF
CDR3nt: TGTGCCAGTAGTGGGACTAGCGGAATAAACAATGAGCAGTTCTTC

v_gene: TRBV5-1
d_gene: TRBD1
abundance: few
j_gene: TRBJ1-5
CDR3aa: CASSLQGDSNQPQHF
CDR3nt: TGCGCCAGCAGCTTACAGGGGGATAGCAATCAGCCCCAGCATTTT

v_gene: TRBV11-2
d_gene: TRBD1
abundance: .
j_gene: TRBJ2-7
CDR3aa: CASSRQGAFYEQYF
CDR3nt: TGTGCCAGCAGTCGACAGGGGGCCTTCTACGAGCAGTACTTC

v_gene: TRBV7-3
d_gene: .
abundance: .
j_gene: TRBJ2-7
CDR3aa: CASSLQFGPYEQYF
CDR3nt: TGTGCCAGCAGCTTACAATTCGGTCCCTACGAGCAGTACTTC

v_gene: TRBV6-5
d_gene: TRBD1
abundance: .
j_gene: TRBJ2-7
CDR3aa: CASSYSAGGEQYF
CDR3nt: TGTGCCAGCAGTTACTCGGCAGGGGGCGAGCAGTACTTC

v_gene: TRBV11-1
d_gene: TRBD1
abundance: once
j_gene: TRBJ2-7
CDR3aa: CASSPYGQGAVEQYF
CDR3nt: TGTGCCAGCAGCCCGTACGGACAGGGGGCAGTCGAGCAGTACTTC

v_gene: TRBV19
d_gene: TRBD2
abundance: .
j_gene: TRBJ2-7
CDR3aa: CASSTGLAGGRGYEQYF
CDR3nt: TGTGCCAGTAGTACGGGACTAGCGGGAGGCAGGGGCTACGAGCAGTACTTC

v_gene: TRBV7-9
d_gene: .
abundance: .
j_gene: TRBJ2-7
CDR3aa: CASSFVRQITAPYEQYF
CDR3nt: TGTGCCAGCAGCTTCGTCCGGCAAATTACTGCCCCCTACGAGCAGTACTTC

v_gene: TRBV9
d_gene: .
abundance: once
j_gene: TRBJ1-3
CDR3aa: CASSVATEGNTIYF
CDR3nt: TGTGCCAGCAGCGTAGCTACGGAAGGAAACACCATATATTTT

v_gene: TRBV6-6
d_gene: TRBD1
abundance: .
j_gene: TRBJ2-3
CDR3aa: CASSSQGVDTQYF
CDR3nt: TGTGCCAGCAGCTCACAGGGGGTAGATACGCAGTATTTT

v_gene: TRBV27
d_gene: TRBD2
abundance: once
j_gene: TRBJ2-3
CDR3aa: CASSLSRLAGSFTDTQYF
CDR3nt: TGTGCCAGCAGTTTATCTCGGCTAGCGGGATCATTTACCGATACGCAGTATTTT

v_gene: TRBV5-1
d_gene: .
abundance: .
j_gene: TRBJ2-1
CDR3aa: CASSYERAYNEQFF
CDR3nt: TGCGCCAGCAGCTACGAGCGGGCTTACAATGAGCAGTTCTTC

v_gene: TRBV10-3
d_gene: .
abundance: .
j_gene: TRBJ2-1
CDR3aa: CAISEKNYNEQFF
CDR3nt: TGTGCCATCAGTGAGAAGAACTACAATGAGCAGTTCTTC

v_gene: TRBV28
d_gene: .
abundance: .
j_gene: TRBJ2-3
CDR3aa: CASSLGGADLDTQYF
CDR3nt: TGTGCCAGCAGTTTAGGGGGGGCTGATTTAGATACGCAGTATTTT